These T cell receptor beta chains were read from a single sample in a study of graft-versus-host responses after intestinal transplantation. The protocol was immunoSEQ multiplex PCR, while the TCRdb copy is restricted to in-frame clones and leaves out a portion. The sample yields about 98,000 clones, 86% seen once. This material consisted of PBMCs, taken 255 days after intestinal transplant. The receptors come from a human patient who received an intestinal transplant, so some T cells may come from the graft donor. Each CDR3 is given without its conserved first and last residue. The order of the fields is CDR3 length, V gene, CDR3 protein.

>13|TRBV6-6
ASSYSSRVSGELF
>10|TRBV30
AWSHPGHEAF
>11|TRBV4-1
ASSQSGRGEQF
>12|TRBV5-4
ASSLEAGTYEQY
>13|TRBV5-6
ASSFRLNSNQPQH
>13|TRBV13
ASSPRGGFPYEQY
>14|TRBV6-1
ASSEALGYPNEKLF
>13|TRBV5-1
ASRTSQAGWPSYT
>14|TRBV5-1
ASSLGLASGANVLT
>12|TRBV6-1
ASSYQGGTYGYT
>13|TRBV18
ASSIGQGTSYEQY
>11|TRBV19
ASSIAGVQPQH
>12|TRBV6-1
ASTFAGSNYGYT
>11|TRBV7-9
ASSLVAGDGYT
>14|TRBV30
AWTLGRRVSYNEQF
>12|TRBV2
ASSATAPTDTQY